This passage covers 30 T cell receptor beta chains from one sample sequenced in a study of tumor-infiltrating lymphocytes in primary liver carcinoma. TCR beta cDNA was made from 400 to 500 ng total RNA with a constant-region primer. Three rounds of nested multiplex PCR with slightly modified ARM-PCR produced TCR beta libraries. With TRBV1-TRBV30 forward primers and a C-beta reverse primer, the first two PCR rounds were run for approximately 9 cycles each. TCRdb used MiXCR to reprocess the multiplex PCR reads, holding one entry per CDR3 protein. The profile shows 45,000 to 65,000 distinct CDR3 sequences, around 77% of them singletons. From unsorted bulk tissue weighing roughly 18-30 mg, DNA and RNA were co-extracted. Input material: liver tumor tissue from sampling region 5. Subset: tumor region T5, tumor centre. Receptors originate from a man aged 35-49 years with primary liver carcinoma and hepatitis B virus infection.

The V and J genes are TRBV4-1 and TRBJ2-1, with 11 bases aligning to TRBD2. Germline V gives CDR1 MGHRA, CDR2 YSYEKL. CDR3 length equals 16 residues. Trimming at V came to 4 bases and at J to 12 bases, leaving 14 bases not matched to a gene. In DNA form, the CDR3 reads TGCGCCAGCAGCCCCGAACTAGCGGGGGTTTACAGTGGGCAGTTCTTC. It translates to CASSPELAGVYSGQFF.

The V call is TRBV6-2 or TRBV6-3, the J call TRBJ2-7, with 10 bases lining up with TRBD1. Germline lookup yields CDR1 MNHEY and CDR2 SVGEGT. The V and J ends lost 9 bases and 8 bases, in that order; junction bases with no gene match: 13. This CDR3 is 14 amino acids long. CDR3 sequence reads: CARRRTGGNHQQYF. CDR3 DNA: TGTGCCAGGAGGCGGACAGGGGGGAACCACCAGCAGTACTTC.

The V call is TRBV29-1, the J call TRBJ2-1; perhaps TRBD2 as D (6 bases). V was trimmed by 3 bases and J by 3 bases, leaving 15 bases between them. Germline loops: CDR1 SQVTM, CDR2 ANQGSEA. The CDR3 covers 15 residues. The CDR3 DNA is TGCAGCGTTGACTCTCGGCTGGAGGGCTACAATGAGCAGTTCTTC. Encoded protein: CSVDSRLEGYNEQFF.

The table lists this clonotype with many counts. The V call is TRBV5-1, the J call TRBJ2-1; D is ambiguous. CDR1 and CDR2 (germline): SGHRS, YFSETQ. The CDR3 covers 14 residues. V was pared by 3 bases and J by 2 bases, with 9 bases between. CDR3 coding DNA: TGCGCCAGCAGCTCTGCAGGAGCCTACAATGAGCAGTTCTTC. Amino acid sequence: CASSSAGAYNEQFF. The full variable domain, its missing parts supplied by reference TRBV5-1 and TRBJ2-1, is KAGVTQTPRYLIKTRGQQVTLSCSPISGHRSVSWYQQTPGQGLQFLFEYFSETQRNKGNFPGRFSGRQFSNSRSEMNVSTLELGDSALYLCASSSAGAYNEQFFGPGTRLTVL.

As concerns this clonotype: It is likely a read error, because the conserved phenylalanine at the end of the CDR3 is missing. This chain connects TRBV5-1 to TRBJ1-1; 8 bases agree with TRBD1. The length of the CDR3 is 13 residues. Germline CDR1 reads SGHRS; CDR2 reads YFSETQ. This chain's CDR3 is CASSRQGNAEAFL. The CDR3 DNA reads as TGCGCCAGCAGTCGACAGGGGAACGCTGAAGCTTTCTTA.

For this clonotype: The junction and the germline gene differ at one end; a read error may be behind it. The chain combines TRBV6-5 with TRBJ2-1; D is undetermined. This CDR3 comprises 14 residues. CDR1 is MNHEY and CDR2 is SVGAGI in the germline V gene. The CDR3 spells CASSPWPSFGEQIF. The CDR3 DNA follows: TGTGCCAGCAGCCCTTGGCCCAGCTTTGGTGAGCAGATCTTC.

As for this clonotype: The CDR3 does not close with the conserved phenylalanine or tryptophan, likely indicating a read error. V gene TRBV29-1 combines with J gene TRBJ1-1; no definite D call. This CDR3 has 11 residues. Per the germline V gene, CDR1 is SQVTM and CDR2 is ANQGSEA. CDR3 nucleotides: TGCAGCGCAACATTGAACATTGAAGCTTTCATT. Amino acids: CSATLNIEAFI.

With regard to this clonotype: The junction does not match germline at one end; this may be a read error. V usage is TRBV4-3 and J usage is TRBJ2-7; D is undetermined. Germline-derived CDR1 and CDR2 are LGHNA and YSLEER. There are 12 residues in the CDR3. CDR3 loop: CARSHGVGEQYF. CDR3 coding DNA: TGCGCCAGAAGCCATGGAGTGGGAGAGCAGTACTTC.

Details on this clonotype: This may arise from a read error, as a much more abundant clone is one base away. The genes are TRBV11-2 and TRBJ2-5, with TRBD1 matching 9 bases. CDR3 length: 15 amino acids. The germline gives CDR1 SGHAT, CDR2 FQNNGV. CDR3 sequence reads: CASSLGQGSQETKYF. As DNA, the CDR3 is TGTGCCAGCAGCTTGGGACAGGGATCTCAAGAGACCAAGTACTTC. Looking up the rest from reference TRBV11-2 and TRBJ2-5 gives the full variable domain: EAGVAQSPRYKIIEKRQSVAFWCNPISGHATLYWYQQILGQGPKLLIQFQNNGVVDDSQLPKDRFSAERLKGVDSTLKIQPAKLEDSAVYLCASSLGQGSQETKYFGPGTRLLVL.

V usage is TRBV28 and J usage is TRBJ2-4, with D uncertain. This CDR3 region has 11 residues. V was pared by 4 bases and J by 11 bases, with 9 bases between. Germline V CDR1 and CDR2: MDHEN, SYDVKM. In DNA form, the CDR3 reads TGTGCCAGCAGTTCGGTATTTGTTCAGTACTTC. It encodes CASSSVFVQYF.

Worth noting for this clonotype: A read error may produce the germline difference seen at one junction end. The chain combines TRBV7-8 with TRBJ2-7; 14 bases line up with TRBD2. The CDR3 totals 15 residues. Germline-derived CDR1 and CDR2 are SGHVS and FQNEAQ. CDR3 protein: CTSRRLAGGSYEQYF. CDR3 DNA: TGTACCAGCAGGAGACTAGCGGGAGGGAGCTACGAGCAGTACTTC.

The chain is built from TRBV6-5 and TRBJ1-1, with D unclear. This CDR3 is 13 amino acids long. CDR1 is MNHEY, CDR2 SVGAGI, per germline. Deletions cut 6 bases from V and 11 bases from J, with 19 bases between. As DNA, the CDR3 is TGTGCCAGCAGGTGGGCTGTGAACACTGGGGCTTTCTTT. Translating gives CASRWAVNTGAFF.

This sequence joins TRBV12-3 or TRBV12-4 and TRBJ2-5; D may correspond to TRBD1 or TRBD2 (5 bases each). With 7 bases removed from V and 4 bases from J, the gap between germline ends came to 16 bases. The CDR3 loop spans 14 amino acids. Written as DNA, the CDR3 is TGTGCCAGCATCTTCTTTGGGGACGGAGAGACCCAGTACTTC. This sequence encodes CASIFFGDGETQYF.

This clonotype came up once. The junction differs from germline at one of its ends, possibly a read error. The CDR3 region is CVISTSRETQYF. The CDR3 coding sequence is TGTGTCATCTCGACTAGCCGAGAGACCCAGTACTTC. The chain joins TRBV10-3 to TRBJ2-5; 7 bases align to TRBD2. The germline gives CDR1 ENHRY, CDR2 SYGVKD. The CDR3 extends over 12 amino acids.

A word on this clonotype: This sequence may be a read error, since a much larger clone differs from it by one base. The chain couples TRBV2 to TRBJ2-2, with a weak D call TRBD2 (6 bases). There are 15 residues in the CDR3. V was pared by 1 base and J by 5 bases, with 11 bases between. Germline V CDR1 and CDR2: SNHLY, FYNNEI. CDR3 sequence (DNA): TGTGCCAGCAGTGAAGTGCTGGAGGGGACCGGGGAGCTGTTTTTT. Amino acids: CASSEVLEGTGELFF. Using reference TRBV2 and TRBJ2-2 for the parts outside the CDR3, the full variable domain is EPEVTQTPSHQVTQMGQEVILRCVPISNHLYFYWYRQILGQKVEFLVSFYNNEISEKSEIFDDQFSVERPDGSNFTLKIRSTKLEDSAMYFCASSEVLEGTGELFFGEGSRLTVL.

This rearrangement joins TRBV4-3 to TRBJ1-3; D is uncertain. Germline CDR1 reads LGHNA; CDR2 reads YSLEER. The CDR3 length is 14 residues. Trimming cost V 0 bases and J 13 bases, with 16 bases left between them. This chain's CDR3 is CASSQEGYRNIIYF. The CDR3 DNA follows: TGCGCCAGCAGCCAAGAGGGGTATAGAAACATTATATATTTT.

A word on this clonotype: One end of the junction varies from germline; a read error may be responsible. The chain recombines TRBV28 with TRBJ2-5, with a weak D call TRBD2 (5 bases). Germline lookup yields CDR1 MDHEN and CDR2 SYDVKM. This CDR3 has 15 amino acids. The CDR3 sequence is CAISLNGGSQETQYF. The CDR3 DNA reads TGTGCCATCAGTTTAAACGGAGGCTCCCAAGAGACCCAGTACTTC.

The rearrangement joins TRBV6-1 to TRBJ2-7; 7 bases fit TRBD1. Unmatched junction bases numbered 18, after V lost 5 bases and J lost 8 bases. Looked up from germline, CDR1 is MNHNS and CDR2 is SASEGT. The CDR3 runs to 16 residues. CDR3 sequence reads: CASSTDRPPILRKQYF. CDR3 DNA: TGTGCCAGCAGTACGGACAGGCCACCAATTCTACGCAAGCAGTACTTC.

With respect to this clonotype: The junction does not match germline at one end; this may be a read error. The CDR3 spells CASSPTVSNIGELFF. The DNA for the CDR3 is TGTGCCAGCAGCCCGACAGTCTCGAACATCGGGGAACTGTTTTTT. The V gene is TRBV2, the J gene TRBJ2-2; D might be TRBD1 or TRBD2, each matching 5 bases. The CDR3 sequence is 15 residues long. Germline V CDR1 and CDR2: SNHLY, FYNNEI. Combining the CDR3 with reference TRBV2 and TRBJ2-2 gives the whole variable domain EPEVTQTPSHQVTQMGQEVILRCVPISNHLYFYWYRQILGQKVEFLVSFYNNEISEKSEIFDDQFSVERPDGSNFTLKIRSTKLEDSAMYFCASSPTVSNIGELFFGEGSRLTVL.

This clonotype appeared many times. V is TRBV12-3 or TRBV12-4 and J is TRBJ2-5; 8 bases are a match to TRBD1. The CDR3 length is 13 residues. J lost 3 bases, V lost 6 bases, and 3 bases had no gene match. The CDR3 region is CASRLTGEETQYF. The CDR3 region has the DNA TGTGCCAGCAGACTGACAGGGGAAGAGACCCAGTACTTC.

As concerns this clonotype: The junction departs from germline at one end; a sequencing error may be responsible. This rearrangement joins TRBV4-3 to TRBJ2-5; 9 positions agree with TRBD2. The CDR3 spans 17 residues. The germline V gene has CDR1 LGHNA and CDR2 YSLEER. CDR3 loop: CASSQAASGKTGETQYF. The DNA of the CDR3 is TGCGCCAGCAGTCAAGCCGCTAGCGGGAAGACTGGTGAGACCCAGTACTTC.

About this clonotype itself: Mismatch with germline at one junction end may stem from a read error. The chain combines TRBV11-1 with TRBJ2-7; D is possibly TRBD2 (5 bases). Germline V gene lookup returns CDR1 SGHAT and CDR2 FQDESV (reference sequence). The CDR3 consists of 13 residues. Written as DNA, the CDR3 is TGTGCCAGCAGGGGGAAGAGATCCTACGAGCGGCACTTC. Translated, it gives CASRGKRSYERHF.

In regard to this clonotype: The CDR3 end shows no conserved phenylalanine or tryptophan, and so a read error is likely. The rearrangement joins TRBV7-3 to TRBJ2-2, with 7 bases identical to TRBD1. V lost 1 base to trimming and J lost 1 base; unmatched junction nucleotides: 12. The CDR3 is made up of 19 amino acids. Germline V lookup: CDR1 SGHTA, CDR2 FQGTGA. The CDR3 DNA reads TGTGCCAGCAGCTTAAAAGGCCCCCCGGCAGGGGGGAACACCGGGGAGCTGTTTTCT. Encoded protein: CASSLKGPPAGGNTGELFS.

In DNA, the CDR3 is TGTGCCAGCAGCTCTGGTGGAAGCTCTGTTGAAGTCCGCACAGATACGCAGTATTTT. This sequence encodes CASSSGGSSVEVRTDTQYF. The V and J genes are TRBV11-1 and TRBJ2-3; no reliable D call. The CDR3 loop spans 19 amino acids. With 4 bases removed from V and 1 base from J, the gap between germline ends came to 24 bases. CDR1 is SGHAT and CDR2 is FQDESV in the germline V gene (reference sequence).

This clonotype was found many times. The CDR3 reads CASSWGQGGTQYF. In DNA form, the CDR3 reads TGTGCCAGCAGTTGGGGTCAGGGAGGGACCCAGTACTTC. The V call is TRBV12-3 or TRBV12-4, the J call TRBJ2-5; TRBD2 is a possible D gene (6 bases). The CDR3 sequence is 13 residues long. V gave up 4 bases and J gave up 7 bases, with 13 bases separating them.

Note on this clonotype: A junction boundary mismatches the germline segment, possibly from a read error. The rearrangement joins TRBV5-4 to TRBJ2-1; TRBD1 or TRBD2 may be the D gene (5 bases each). The CDR3 has 14 amino acids. Per the germline V gene, CDR1 is SGHNT and CDR2 is YYREEE (reference sequence). The DNA of the CDR3 is TGTACCAGCAGCTCCTCTGGGACCTACAATGAACAGTTCTTC. This translates into CTSSSSGTYNEQFF.

V usage is TRBV29-1 and J usage is TRBJ2-5; D is unclear. Germline loops: CDR1 SQVTM, CDR2 ANQGSEA. Trimming cost V 2 bases and J 6 bases, with 13 bases left between them. The CDR3 runs 13 residues. In DNA, the CDR3 is TGCAGCGTTGAATCAACATTGAGGCAGACCCAGTACTTC. As protein: CSVESTLRQTQYF.

Concerning this clonotype: At one of its ends the junction is not consistent with the germline gene, which may arise from a read error. V usage is TRBV7-9 and J usage is TRBJ2-7; no reliable D call. This CDR3 comprises 15 residues. Germline CDR1 is SEHNR and CDR2 is FQNEAQ (reference sequence). Here the CDR3 DNA reads TGTGCTAGCAGCTTGGACCCCCATACCTCCTACGAGCAGTACTTC. Its translation: CASSLDPHTSYEQYF.

As for this clonotype: The junction differs from germline at one of its ends, possibly a read error. The V call is TRBV4-2, the J call TRBJ2-1; 14 bases fit TRBD2. The CDR3 contains 16 residues. In germline, CDR1 is LGHNA, CDR2 YNFKEQ. CDR3 in DNA: TGTGCCAGCAGCCAGACGACTAGCGGGAGGGACAATGAACAGTTATTC. It encodes CASSQTTSGRDNEQLF.

This chain connects TRBV23-1 to TRBJ2-1; 10 bases agree with TRBD2. TRBV23-1 is annotated as an ORF whose role is uncertain. The CDR3 runs to 19 residues. V dropped 6 bases and J dropped 8; count of bases not matched to a gene: 22. Here the CDR3 reads CASRNSTPALAGVWDEQFF. The CDR3 DNA reads as TGCGCCAGCAGAAATTCTACACCAGCCCTAGCGGGAGTCTGGGATGAGCAGTTCTTC.